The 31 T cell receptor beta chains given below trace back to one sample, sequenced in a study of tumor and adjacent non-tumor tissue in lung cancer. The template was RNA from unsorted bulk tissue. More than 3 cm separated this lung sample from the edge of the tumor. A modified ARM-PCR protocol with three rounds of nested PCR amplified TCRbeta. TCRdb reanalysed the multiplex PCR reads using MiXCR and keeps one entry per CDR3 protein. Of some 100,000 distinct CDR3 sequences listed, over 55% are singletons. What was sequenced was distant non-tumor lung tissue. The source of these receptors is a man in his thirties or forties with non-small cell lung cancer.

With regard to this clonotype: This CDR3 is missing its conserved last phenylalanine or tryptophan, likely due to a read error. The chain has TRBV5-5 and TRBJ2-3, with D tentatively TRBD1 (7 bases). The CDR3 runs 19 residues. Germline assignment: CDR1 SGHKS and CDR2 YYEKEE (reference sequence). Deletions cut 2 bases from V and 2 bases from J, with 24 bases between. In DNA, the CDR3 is TGTGCCAGCAGCTTAAGGACAGGACTACCGGGAGTTGACACAGATACGCAGTATTTA. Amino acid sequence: CASSLRTGLPGVDTDTQYL.

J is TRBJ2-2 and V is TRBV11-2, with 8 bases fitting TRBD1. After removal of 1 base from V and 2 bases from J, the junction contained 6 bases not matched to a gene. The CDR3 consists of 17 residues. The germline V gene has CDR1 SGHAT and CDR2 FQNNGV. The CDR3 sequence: CASSLVGQGINTGELFF. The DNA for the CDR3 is TGTGCCAGCAGCTTAGTCGGACAGGGCATAAACACCGGGGAGCTGTTTTTT.

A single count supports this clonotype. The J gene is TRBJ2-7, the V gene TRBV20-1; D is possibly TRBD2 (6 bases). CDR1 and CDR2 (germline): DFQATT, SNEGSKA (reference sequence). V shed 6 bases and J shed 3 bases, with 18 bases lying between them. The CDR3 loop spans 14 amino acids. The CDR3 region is CSAFLPRGNYEQYF. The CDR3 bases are TGCAGTGCCTTCCTCCCTCGGGGGAACTACGAGCAGTACTTC.

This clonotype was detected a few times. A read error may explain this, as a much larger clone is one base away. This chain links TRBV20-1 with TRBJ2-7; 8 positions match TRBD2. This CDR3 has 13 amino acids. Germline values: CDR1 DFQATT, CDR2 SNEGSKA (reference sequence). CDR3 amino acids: CSAGLAGSYEHYF. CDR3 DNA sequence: TGCAGTGCCGGGCTAGCGGGCTCCTACGAGCATTACTTC.

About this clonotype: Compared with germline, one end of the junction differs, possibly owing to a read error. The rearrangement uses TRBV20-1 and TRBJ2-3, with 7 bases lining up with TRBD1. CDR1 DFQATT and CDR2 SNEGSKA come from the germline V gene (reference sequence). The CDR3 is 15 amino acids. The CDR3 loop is CSDRSRAGGPDTQYF. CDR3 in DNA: TGCAGTGATAGATCCAGGGCAGGGGGTCCAGATACGCAGTATTTT.

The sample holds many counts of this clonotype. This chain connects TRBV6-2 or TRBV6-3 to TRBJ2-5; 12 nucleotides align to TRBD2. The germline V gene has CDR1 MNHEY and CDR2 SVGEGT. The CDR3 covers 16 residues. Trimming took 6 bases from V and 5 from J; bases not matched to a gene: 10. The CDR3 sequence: CASSPSRLAGAETQYF. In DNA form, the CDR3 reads TGTGCCAGCAGCCCTTCCCGACTAGCGGGGGCGGAGACCCAGTACTTC.

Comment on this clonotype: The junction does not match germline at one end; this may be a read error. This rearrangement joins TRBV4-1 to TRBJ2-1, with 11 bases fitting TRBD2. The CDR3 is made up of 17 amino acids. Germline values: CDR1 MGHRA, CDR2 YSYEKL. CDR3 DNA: TGCACCAGCAGCGAAGACTGCCTAGCGGGGGGCGGCAATGAGCAGTTCTTC. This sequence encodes CTSSEDCLAGGGNEQFF.

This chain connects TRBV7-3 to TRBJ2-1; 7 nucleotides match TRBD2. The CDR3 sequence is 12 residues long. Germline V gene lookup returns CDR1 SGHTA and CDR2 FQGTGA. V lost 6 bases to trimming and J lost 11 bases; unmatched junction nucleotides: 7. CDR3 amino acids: CASSLVGGKQFF. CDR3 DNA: TGTGCCAGCAGTTTAGTGGGGGGGAAGCAGTTCTTC. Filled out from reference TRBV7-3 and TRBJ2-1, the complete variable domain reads GAGVSQTPSNKVTEKGKYVELRCDPISGHTALYWYRQSLGQGPEFLIYFQGTGAADDSGLPNDRFFAVRPEGSVSTLKIQRTERGDSAVYLCASSLVGGKQFFGPGTRLTVL.

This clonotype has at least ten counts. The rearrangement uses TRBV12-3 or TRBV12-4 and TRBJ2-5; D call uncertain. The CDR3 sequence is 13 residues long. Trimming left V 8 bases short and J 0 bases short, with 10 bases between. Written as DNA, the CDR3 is TGTGCCAGCGCGGAAGGGTACCAAGAGACCCAGTACTTC. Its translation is CASAEGYQETQYF.

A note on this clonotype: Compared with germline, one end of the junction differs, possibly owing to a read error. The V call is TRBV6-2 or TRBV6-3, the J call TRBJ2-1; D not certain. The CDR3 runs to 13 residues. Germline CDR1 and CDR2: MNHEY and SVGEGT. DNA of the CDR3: TGTGCCAGCATGGCGGCCCCCTACAATGAGGAGTTCTTC. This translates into CASMAAPYNEEFF.

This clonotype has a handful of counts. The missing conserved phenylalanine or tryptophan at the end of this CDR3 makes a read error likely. The CDR3 protein is CASSLGRMNTGAFS. CDR3 in DNA: TGTGCCAGCAGTCTTGGACGGATGAACACTGGAGCTTTCTCT. The rearrangement joins TRBV6-5 to TRBJ1-1; D is undetermined. The V gene's germline CDR1 is MNHEY and CDR2 SVGAGI. The CDR3 loop spans 14 amino acids.

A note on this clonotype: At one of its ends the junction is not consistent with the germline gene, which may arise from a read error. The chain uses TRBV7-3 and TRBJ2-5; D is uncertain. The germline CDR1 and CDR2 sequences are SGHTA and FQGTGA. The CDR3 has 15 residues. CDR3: CAGSLTPTTSETQYF. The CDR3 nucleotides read TGTGCCGGTAGCTTAACGCCGACCACATCAGAGACCCAATACTTC.

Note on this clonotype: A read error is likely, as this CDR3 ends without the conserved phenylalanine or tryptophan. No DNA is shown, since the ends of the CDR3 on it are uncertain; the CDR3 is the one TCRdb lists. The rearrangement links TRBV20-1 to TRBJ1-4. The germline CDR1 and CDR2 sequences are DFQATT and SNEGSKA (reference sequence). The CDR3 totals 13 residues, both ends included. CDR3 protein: CSATDSWGEKVFS.

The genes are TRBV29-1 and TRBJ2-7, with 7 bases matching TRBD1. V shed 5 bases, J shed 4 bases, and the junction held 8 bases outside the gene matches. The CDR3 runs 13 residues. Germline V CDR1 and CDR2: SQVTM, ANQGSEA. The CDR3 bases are TGCAGCGTTATCGGGACAGCCAGGTACGAGCAGTACTTC. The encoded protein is CSVIGTARYEQYF.

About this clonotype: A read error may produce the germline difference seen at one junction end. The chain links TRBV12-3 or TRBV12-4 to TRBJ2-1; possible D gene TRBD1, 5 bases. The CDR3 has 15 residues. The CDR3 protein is CAIRWGNSQGNEQSF. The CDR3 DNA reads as TGTGCCATCAGATGGGGAAACTCGCAGGGAAATGAGCAGTCCTTC.

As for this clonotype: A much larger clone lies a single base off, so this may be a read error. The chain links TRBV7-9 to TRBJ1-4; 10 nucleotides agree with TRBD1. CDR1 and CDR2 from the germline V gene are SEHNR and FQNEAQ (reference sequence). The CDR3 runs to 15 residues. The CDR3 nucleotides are TGTACCAGCAGCCGCCGTGGACAGGGGGATGAAAAACTGTTTTTT. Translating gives CTSSRRGQGDEKLFF. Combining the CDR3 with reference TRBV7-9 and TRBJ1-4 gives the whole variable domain DTGVSQNPRHKITKRGQNVTFRCDPISEHNRLYWYRQTLGQGPEFLTYFQNEAQLEKSRLLSDRFSAERPKGSFSTLEIQRTEQGDSAMYLCTSSRRGQGDEKLFFGSGTQLSVL.

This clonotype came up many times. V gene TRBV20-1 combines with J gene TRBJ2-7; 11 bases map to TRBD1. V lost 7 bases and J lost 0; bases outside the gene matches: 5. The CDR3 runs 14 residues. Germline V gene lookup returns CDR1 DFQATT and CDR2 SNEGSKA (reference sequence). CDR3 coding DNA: TGCAGTGTCCCGGGACAGGGGGTCTCCTACGAGCAGTACTTC. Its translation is CSVPGQGVSYEQYF.

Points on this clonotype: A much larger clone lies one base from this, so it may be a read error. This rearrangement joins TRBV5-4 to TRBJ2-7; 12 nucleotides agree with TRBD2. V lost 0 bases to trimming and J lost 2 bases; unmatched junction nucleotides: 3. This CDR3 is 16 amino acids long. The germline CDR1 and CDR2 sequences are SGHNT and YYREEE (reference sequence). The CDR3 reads CASSLVLAGGPYEQYF. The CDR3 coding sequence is TGTGCCAGCAGCTTGGTGCTAGCGGGAGGGCCCTACGAGCAGTACTTC.

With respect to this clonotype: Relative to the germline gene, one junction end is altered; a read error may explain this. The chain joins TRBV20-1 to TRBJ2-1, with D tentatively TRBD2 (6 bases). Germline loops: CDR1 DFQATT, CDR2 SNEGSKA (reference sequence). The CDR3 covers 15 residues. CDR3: CSTLTGSSVLHEQFF. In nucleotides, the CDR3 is TGTAGTACCCTGACCGGGAGTAGCGTTCTCCATGAGCAGTTCTTC.

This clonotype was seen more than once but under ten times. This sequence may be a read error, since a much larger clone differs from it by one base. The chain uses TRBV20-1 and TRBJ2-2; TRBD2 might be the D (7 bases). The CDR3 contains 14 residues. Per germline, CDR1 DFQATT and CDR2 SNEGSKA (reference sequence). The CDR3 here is CNARGGLDTGELFF. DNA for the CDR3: TGCAATGCTAGGGGGGGGCTCGACACCGGGGAGCTGTTTTTT.

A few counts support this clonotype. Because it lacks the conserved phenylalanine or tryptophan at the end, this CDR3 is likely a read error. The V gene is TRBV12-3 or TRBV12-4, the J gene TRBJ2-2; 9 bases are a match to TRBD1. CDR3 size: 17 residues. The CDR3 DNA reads TGTGCCAGCAGTAAGTGGACAGGGGCCGGGAACACCGGGAAGCTGTTTCTT. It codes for CASSKWTGAGNTGKLFL.

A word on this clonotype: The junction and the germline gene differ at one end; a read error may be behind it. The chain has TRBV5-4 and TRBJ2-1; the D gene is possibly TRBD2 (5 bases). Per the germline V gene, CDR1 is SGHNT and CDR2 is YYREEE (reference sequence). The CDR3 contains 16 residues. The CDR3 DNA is TGTGCCGGCAGCCCCCGGTCCGGGGTCTCTGGTCTAGAGCAGTTCTTC. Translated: CAGSPRSGVSGLEQFF. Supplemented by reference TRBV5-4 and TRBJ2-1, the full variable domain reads ETGVTQSPTHLIKTRGQQVTLRCSSQSGHNTVSWYQQALGQGPQFIFQYYREEENGRGNFPPRFSGLQFPNYSSELNVNALELDDSALYLCAGSPRSGVSGLEQFFGPGTRLTVL.

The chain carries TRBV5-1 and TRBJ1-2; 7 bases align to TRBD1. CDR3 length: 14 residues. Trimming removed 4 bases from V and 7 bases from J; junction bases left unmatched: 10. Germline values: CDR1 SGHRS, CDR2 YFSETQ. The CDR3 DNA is TGCGCCAGCAGCGAAGAGACAGGGTTGAGTGGCTACACCTTC. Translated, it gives CASSEETGLSGYTF.

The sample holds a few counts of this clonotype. CDR3 in DNA: TGTGCCAGCAGCTTGGAAGGGCTTGAGACCCAGTACTTC. Protein product: CASSLEGLETQYF. The chain combines TRBV7-9 with TRBJ2-5, with D unresolved. Trimming stripped 3 bases from V and 5 bases from J, with 10 bases between. This CDR3 region has 13 residues. CDR1 SEHNR and CDR2 FQNEAQ come from the germline V gene (reference sequence).

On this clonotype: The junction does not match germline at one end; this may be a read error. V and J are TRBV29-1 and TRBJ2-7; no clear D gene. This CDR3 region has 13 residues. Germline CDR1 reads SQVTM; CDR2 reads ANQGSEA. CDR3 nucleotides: TGCAGCGTCTACCGGAGCGAGTCCTACGAGCAATACTTC. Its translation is CSVYRSESYEQYF.

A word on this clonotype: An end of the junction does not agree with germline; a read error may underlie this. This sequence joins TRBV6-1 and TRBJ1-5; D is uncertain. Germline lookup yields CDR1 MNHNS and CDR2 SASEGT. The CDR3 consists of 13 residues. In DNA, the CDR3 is TGCGCCAGCAGTGAATACGTCGATCAGCCCCAGCATTTT. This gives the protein CASSEYVDQPQHF.

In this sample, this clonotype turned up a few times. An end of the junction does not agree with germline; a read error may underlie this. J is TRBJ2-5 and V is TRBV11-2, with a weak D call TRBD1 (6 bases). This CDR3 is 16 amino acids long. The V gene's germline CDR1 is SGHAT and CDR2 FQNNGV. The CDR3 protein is CTSSLGTRGGQETQYF. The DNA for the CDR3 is TGTACCAGCAGCTTAGGTACTAGAGGGGGCCAAGAGACCCAGTACTTC.

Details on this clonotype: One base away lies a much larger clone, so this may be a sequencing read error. CDR3 in amino acids: CATSKDRGPSYEQYF. For the CDR3, the DNA is TGTGCCACCAGCAAAGACAGGGGGCCCTCCTACGAGCAGTACTTC. V is TRBV6-2 or TRBV6-3 and J is TRBJ2-7; 10 nucleotides align to TRBD1. The J segment lost 0 bases and the V segment lost 10 bases, leaving 9 bases of the junction unmatched. The germline CDR1 and CDR2 sequences are MNHEY and SVGEGT. CDR3 size: 15 residues.

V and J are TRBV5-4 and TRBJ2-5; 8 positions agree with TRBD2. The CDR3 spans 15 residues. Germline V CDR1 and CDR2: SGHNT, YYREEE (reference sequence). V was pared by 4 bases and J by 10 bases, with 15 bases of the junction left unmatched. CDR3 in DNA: TGTGCCAGCAGCCTTGCGGGTAGCGGGGAACAGAGCCAGTACTTC. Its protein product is CASSLAGSGEQSQYF. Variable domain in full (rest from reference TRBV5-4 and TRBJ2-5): ETGVTQSPTHLIKTRGQQVTLRCSSQSGHNTVSWYQQALGQGPQFIFQYYREEENGRGNFPPRFSGLQFPNYSSELNVNALELDDSALYLCASSLAGSGEQSQYFGPGTRLLVL.

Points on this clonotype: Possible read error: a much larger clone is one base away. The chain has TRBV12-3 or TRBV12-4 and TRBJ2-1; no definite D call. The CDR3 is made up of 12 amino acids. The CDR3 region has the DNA TGTGCCAGCGGTTTAGACTCTCCTGAGCAGTTCTTC. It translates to CASGLDSPEQFF.

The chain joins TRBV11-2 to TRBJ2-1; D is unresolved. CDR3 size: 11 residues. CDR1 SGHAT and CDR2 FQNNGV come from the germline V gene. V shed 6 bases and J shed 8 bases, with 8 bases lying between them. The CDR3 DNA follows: TGTGCCAGCAGTCCCCACGATGAGCAGTTCTTC. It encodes CASSPHDEQFF.